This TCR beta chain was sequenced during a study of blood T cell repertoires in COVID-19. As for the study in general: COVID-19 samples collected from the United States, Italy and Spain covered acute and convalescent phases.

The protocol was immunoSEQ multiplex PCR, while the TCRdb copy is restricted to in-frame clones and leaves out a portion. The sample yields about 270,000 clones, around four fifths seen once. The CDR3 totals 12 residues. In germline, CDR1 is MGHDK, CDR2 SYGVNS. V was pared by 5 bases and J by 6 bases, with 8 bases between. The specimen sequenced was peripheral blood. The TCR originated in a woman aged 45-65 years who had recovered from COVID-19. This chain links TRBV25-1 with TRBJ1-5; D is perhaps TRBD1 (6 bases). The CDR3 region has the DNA TGTGCCAGCAGTTTCAGGGGTCAGCCCCAGCATTTT. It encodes CASSFRGQPQHF.